Included here is one TCR beta chain sequence, with context. The repertoire was sequenced with immunoSEQ multiplex PCR; TCRdb's copy has only in-frame clones and lacks some. The sample shows around 88,000 clones, approximately 92% of them seen only once. These data originate in a study of T cell changes during pregnancy in multiple sclerosis. V gave up 2 bases and J gave up 2 bases; unmatched junction bases: 9. This CDR3 is 16 amino acids long. The germline CDR1 and CDR2 sequences are PRHDT and FYEKMQ (reference sequence). The chain recombines TRBV13 with TRBJ2-7; 7 bases are a match to TRBD2. The TCR sequence derives from a female donor with multiple sclerosis, enrolled in a pregnancy study. Sample: peripheral blood, taken in the first trimester of pregnancy. Written as DNA, the CDR3 is TGTGCCAGCAGCTTATCTGGCGGGAGAACAGCCTACGAGCAGTACTTC. It is translated as CASSLSGGRTAYEQYF.